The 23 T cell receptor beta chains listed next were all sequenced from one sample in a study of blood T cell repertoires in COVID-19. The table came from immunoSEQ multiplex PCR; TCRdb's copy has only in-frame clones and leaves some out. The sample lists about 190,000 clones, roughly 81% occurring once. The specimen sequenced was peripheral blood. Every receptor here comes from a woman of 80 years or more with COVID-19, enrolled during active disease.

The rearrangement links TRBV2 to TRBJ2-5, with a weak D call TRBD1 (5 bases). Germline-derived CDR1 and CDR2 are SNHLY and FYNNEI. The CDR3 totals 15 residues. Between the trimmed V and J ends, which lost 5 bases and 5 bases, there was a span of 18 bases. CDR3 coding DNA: TGTGCCAGCAGTCCTAGAATGGGCAGGGTTGAGACCCAGTACTTC. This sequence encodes CASSPRMGRVETQYF.

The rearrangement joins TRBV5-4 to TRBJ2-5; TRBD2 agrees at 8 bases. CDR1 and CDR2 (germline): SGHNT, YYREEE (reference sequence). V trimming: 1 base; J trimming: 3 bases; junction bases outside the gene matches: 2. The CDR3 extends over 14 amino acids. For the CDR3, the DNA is TGTGCCAGCAGCTTGCCCGGGGGGGAAGAGACCCAGTACTTC. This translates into CASSLPGGEETQYF.

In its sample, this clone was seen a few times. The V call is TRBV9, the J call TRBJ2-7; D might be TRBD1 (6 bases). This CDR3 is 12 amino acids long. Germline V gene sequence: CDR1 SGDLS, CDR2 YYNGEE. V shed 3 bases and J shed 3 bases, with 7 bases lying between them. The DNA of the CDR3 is TGTGCCAGCAGCGCGGACAGCTACGAGCAGTACTTC. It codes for CASSADSYEQYF. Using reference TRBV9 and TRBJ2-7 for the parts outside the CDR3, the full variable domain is DSGVTQTPKHLITATGQRVTLRCSPRSGDLSVYWYQQSLDQGLQFLIQYYNGEERAKGNILERFSAQQFPDLHSELNLSSLELGDSALYFCASSADSYEQYFGPGTRLTVT.

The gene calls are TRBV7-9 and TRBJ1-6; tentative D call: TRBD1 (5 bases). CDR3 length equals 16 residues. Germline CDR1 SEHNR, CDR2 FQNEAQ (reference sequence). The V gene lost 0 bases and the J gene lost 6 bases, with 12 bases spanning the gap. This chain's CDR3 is CASSLALDRFNSPLHF. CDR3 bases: TGTGCCAGCAGCTTAGCGCTTGACAGATTTAATTCACCCCTCCACTTT.

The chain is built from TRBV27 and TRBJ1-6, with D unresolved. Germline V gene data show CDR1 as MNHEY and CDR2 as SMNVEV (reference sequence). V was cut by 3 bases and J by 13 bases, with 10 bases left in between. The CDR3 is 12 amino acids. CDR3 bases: TGTGCCAGCAGTTTTCTCCTGGGCCCCCTCCACTTT. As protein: CASSFLLGPLHF.

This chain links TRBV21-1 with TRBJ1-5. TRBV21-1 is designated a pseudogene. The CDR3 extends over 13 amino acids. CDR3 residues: CASSPPTRQPQHF. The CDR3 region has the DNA TGTGCCAGCAGCCCCCCGACTCGACAGCCCCAGCATTTT.

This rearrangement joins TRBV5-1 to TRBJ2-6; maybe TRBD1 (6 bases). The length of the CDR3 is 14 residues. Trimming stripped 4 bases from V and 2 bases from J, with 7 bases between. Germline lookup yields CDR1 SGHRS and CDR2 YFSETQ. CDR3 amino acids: CASSPGAGANVLTF. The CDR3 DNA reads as TGCGCCAGCAGCCCAGGGGCTGGGGCCAACGTCCTGACTTTC. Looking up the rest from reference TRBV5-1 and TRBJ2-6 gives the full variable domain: KAGVTQTPRYLIKTRGQQVTLSCSPISGHRSVSWYQQTPGQGLQFLFEYFSETQRNKGNFPGRFSGRQFSNSRSEMNVSTLELGDSALYLCASSPGAGANVLTFGAGSRLTVL.

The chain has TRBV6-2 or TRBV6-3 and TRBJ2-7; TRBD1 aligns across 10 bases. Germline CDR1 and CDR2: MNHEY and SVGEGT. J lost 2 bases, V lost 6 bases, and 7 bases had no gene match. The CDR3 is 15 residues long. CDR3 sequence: CASSLGTGVAYEQYF. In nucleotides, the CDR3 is TGTGCCAGCAGCCTCGGGACAGGGGTTGCCTACGAGCAGTACTTC.

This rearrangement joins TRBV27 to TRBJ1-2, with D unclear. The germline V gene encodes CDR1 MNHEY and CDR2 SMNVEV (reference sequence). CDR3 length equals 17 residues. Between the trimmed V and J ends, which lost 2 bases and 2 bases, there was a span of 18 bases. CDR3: CASSLRYEAELNYGYTF. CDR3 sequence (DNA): TGTGCCAGCAGTTTACGCTATGAGGCCGAATTAAACTATGGCTACACCTTC.

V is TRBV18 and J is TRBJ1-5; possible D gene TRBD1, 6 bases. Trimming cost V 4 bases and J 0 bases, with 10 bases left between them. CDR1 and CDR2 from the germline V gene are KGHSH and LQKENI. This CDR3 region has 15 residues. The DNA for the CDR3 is TGTGCCAGCTCACTAAACAGGGATAGCAATCAGCCCCAGCATTTT. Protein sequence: CASSLNRDSNQPQHF.

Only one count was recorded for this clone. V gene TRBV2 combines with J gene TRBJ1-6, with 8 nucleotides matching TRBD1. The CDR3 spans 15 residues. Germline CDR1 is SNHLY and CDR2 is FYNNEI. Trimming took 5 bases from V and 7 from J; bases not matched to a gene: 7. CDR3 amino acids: CASSLRQGRNSPLHF. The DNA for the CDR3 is TGTGCCAGCAGTCTTAGACAGGGGAGGAATTCACCCCTCCACTTT.

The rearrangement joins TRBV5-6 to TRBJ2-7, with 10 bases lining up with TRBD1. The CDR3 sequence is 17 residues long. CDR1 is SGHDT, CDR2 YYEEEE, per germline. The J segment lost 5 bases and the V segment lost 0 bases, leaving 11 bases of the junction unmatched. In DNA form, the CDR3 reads TGTGCCAGCAGCTTGGCGACCGCATGGGACAGGGGCCACGAGCAGTACTTC. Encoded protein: CASSLATAWDRGHEQYF.

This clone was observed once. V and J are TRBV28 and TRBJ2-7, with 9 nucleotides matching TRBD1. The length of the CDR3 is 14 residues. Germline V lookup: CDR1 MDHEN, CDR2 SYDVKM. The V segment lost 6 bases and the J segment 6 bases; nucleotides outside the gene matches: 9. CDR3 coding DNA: TGTGCCAGCAGGTCAGAACAGGGGGCTCCCGAGCAGTACTTC. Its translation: CASRSEQGAPEQYF.

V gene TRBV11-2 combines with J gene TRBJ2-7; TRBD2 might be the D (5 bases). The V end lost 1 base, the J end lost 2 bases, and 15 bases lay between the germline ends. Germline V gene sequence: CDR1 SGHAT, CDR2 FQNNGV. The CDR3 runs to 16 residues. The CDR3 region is CASSLVGGGLAYEQYF. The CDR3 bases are TGTGCCAGCAGCTTAGTAGGTGGCGGGTTGGCCTACGAGCAGTACTTC.

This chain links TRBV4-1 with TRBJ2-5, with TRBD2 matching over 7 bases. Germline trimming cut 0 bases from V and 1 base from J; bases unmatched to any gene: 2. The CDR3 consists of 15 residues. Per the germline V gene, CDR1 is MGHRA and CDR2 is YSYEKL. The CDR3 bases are TGCGCCAGCAGCCAAGACCCGGGGGGCCAAGAGACCCAGTACTTC. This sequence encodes CASSQDPGGQETQYF.

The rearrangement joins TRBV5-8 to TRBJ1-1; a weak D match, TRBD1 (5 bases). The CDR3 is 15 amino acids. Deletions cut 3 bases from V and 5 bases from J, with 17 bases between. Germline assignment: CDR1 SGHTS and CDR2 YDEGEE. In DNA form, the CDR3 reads TGTGCCAGCAGCTCAGCGAGGGGAGGTGGTACTGAAGCTTTCTTT. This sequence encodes CASSSARGGGTEAFF.

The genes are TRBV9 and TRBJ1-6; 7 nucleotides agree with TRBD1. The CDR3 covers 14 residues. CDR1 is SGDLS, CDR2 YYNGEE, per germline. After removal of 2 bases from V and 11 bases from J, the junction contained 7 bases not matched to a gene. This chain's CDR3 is CASSVLDRTPPLHF. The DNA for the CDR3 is TGTGCCAGCAGCGTTTTGGACAGGACGCCACCCCTCCACTTT.

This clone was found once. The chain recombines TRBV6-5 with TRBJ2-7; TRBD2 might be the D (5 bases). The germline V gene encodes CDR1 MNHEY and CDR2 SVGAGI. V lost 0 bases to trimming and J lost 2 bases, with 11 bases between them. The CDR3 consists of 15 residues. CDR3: CASSYSTGRAYEQYF. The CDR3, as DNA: TGTGCCAGCAGTTACTCGACGGGGAGAGCCTACGAGCAGTACTTC.

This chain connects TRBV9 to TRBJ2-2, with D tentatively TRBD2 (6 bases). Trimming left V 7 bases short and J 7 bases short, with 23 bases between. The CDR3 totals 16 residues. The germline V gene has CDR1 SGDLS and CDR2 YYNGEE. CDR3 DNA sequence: TGTGCCAGCGGCGGCTTAGCGGTCCCGGTGGGCGGGGAGCTGTTTTTT. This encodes CASGGLAVPVGGELFF.

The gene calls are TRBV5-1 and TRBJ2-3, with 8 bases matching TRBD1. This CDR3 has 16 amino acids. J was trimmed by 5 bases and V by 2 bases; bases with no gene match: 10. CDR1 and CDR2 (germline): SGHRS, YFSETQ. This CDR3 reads CASSLRTGISLDTQYF. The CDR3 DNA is TGCGCCAGCAGCTTACGGACAGGGATTTCACTAGATACGCAGTATTTT.

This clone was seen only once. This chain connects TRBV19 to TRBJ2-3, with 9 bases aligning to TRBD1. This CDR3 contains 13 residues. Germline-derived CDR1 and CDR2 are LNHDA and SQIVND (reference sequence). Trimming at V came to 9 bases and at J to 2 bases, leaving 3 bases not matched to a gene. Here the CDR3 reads CASGTGITDTQYF. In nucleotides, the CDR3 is TGTGCCAGCGGGACAGGGATCACAGATACGCAGTATTTT.

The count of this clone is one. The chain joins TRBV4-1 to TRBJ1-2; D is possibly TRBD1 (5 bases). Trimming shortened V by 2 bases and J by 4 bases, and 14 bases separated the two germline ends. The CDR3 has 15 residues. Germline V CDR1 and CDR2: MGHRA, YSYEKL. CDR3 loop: CASSQIDRDSYGYTF. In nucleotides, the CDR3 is TGCGCCAGCAGCCAAATCGACCGCGACAGCTATGGCTACACCTTC.

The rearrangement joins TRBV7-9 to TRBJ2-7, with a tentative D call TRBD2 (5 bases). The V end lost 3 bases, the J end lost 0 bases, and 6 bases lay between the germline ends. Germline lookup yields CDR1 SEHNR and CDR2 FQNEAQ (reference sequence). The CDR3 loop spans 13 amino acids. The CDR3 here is CASSLRDSYEQYF. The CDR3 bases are TGTGCCAGCAGCTTGAGGGACTCCTACGAGCAGTACTTC.